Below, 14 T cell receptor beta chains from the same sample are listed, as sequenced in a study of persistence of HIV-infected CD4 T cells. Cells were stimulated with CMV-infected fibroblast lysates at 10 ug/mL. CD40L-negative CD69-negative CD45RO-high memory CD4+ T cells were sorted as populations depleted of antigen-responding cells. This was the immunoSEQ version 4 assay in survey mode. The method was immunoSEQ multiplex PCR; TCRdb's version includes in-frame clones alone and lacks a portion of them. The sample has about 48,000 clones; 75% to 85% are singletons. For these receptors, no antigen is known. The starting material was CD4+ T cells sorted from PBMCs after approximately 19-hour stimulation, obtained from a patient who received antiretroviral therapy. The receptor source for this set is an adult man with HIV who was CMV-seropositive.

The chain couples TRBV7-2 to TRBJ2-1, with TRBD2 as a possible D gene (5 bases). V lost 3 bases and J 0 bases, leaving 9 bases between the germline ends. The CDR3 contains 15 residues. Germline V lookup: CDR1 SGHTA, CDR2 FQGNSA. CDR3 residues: CASSFSASSYNEQFF. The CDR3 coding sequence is TGTGCCAGCAGCTTTAGCGCCAGCTCCTACAATGAGCAGTTCTTC.

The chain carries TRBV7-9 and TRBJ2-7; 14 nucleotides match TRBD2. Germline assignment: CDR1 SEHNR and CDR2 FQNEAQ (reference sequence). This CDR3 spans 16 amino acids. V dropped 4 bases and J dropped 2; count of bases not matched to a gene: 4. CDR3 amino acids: CASSSWGLAGAYEQYF. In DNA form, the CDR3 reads TGTGCCAGCAGCTCCTGGGGACTAGCGGGAGCCTACGAGCAGTACTTC. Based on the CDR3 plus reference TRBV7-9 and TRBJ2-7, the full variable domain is DTGVSQNPRHKITKRGQNVTFRCDPISEHNRLYWYRQTLGQGPEFLTYFQNEAQLEKSRLLSDRFSAERPKGSFSTLEIQRTEQGDSAMYLCASSSWGLAGAYEQYFGPGTRLTVT.

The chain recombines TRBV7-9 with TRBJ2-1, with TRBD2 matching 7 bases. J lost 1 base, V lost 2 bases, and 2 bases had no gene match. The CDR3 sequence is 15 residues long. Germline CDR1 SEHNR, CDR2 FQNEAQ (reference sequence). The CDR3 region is CASSLLAASYNEQFF. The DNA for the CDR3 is TGTGCCAGCAGCTTACTAGCGGCTTCCTACAATGAGCAGTTCTTC.

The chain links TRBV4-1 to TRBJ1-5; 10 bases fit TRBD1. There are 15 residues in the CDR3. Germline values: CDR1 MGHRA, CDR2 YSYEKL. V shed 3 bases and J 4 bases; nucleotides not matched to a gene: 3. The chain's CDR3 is CASSHSDRGNQPQHF. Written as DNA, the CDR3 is TGCGCCAGCAGCCATTCGGACAGGGGGAATCAGCCCCAGCATTTT.

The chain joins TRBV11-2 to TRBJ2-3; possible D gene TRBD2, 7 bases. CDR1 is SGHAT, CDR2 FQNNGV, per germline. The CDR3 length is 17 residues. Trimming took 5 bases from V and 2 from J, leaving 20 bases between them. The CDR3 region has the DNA TGTGCCAGCAGCAAAGGGGGGGCTAGCGGAATCACAGATACGCAGTATTTT. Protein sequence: CASSKGGASGITDTQYF.

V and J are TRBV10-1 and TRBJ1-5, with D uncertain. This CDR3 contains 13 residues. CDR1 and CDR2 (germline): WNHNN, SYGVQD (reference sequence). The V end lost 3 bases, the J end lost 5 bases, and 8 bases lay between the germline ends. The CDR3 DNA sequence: TGCGCCAGCAGTGAATATTTCGATCAGCCCCAGCATTTT. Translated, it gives CASSEYFDQPQHF.

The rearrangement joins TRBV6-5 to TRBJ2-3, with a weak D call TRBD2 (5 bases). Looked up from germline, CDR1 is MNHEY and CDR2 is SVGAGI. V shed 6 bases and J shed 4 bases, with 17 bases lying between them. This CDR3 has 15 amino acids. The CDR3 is CASRVDGVAADTQYF. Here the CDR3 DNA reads TGTGCCAGCAGGGTAGACGGGGTTGCGGCAGATACGCAGTATTTT.

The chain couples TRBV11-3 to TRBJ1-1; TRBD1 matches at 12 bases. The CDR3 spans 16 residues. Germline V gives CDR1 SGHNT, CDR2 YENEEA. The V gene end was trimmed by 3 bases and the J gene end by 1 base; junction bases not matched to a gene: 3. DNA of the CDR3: TGTGCCAGCAGCTTGGGACAGGGGGCTCGGAACACTGAAGCTTTCTTT. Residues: CASSLGQGARNTEAFF. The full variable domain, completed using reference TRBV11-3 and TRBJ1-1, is EAGVVQSPRYKIIEKKQPVAFWCNPISGHNTLYWYLQNLGQGPELLIRYENEEAVDDSQLPKDRFSAERLKGVDSTLKIQPAELGDSAVYLCASSLGQGARNTEAFFGQGTRLTVV.

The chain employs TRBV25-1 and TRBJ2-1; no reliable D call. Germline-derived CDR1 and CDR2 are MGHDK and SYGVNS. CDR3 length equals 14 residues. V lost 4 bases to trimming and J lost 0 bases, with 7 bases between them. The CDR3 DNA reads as TGTGCCAGCAGTGGCCCGGGCTCCTACAATGAGCAGTTCTTC. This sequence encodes CASSGPGSYNEQFF.

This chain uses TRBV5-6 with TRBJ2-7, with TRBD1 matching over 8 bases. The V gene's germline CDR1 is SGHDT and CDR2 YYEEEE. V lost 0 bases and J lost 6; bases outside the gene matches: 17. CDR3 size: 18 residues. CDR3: CASSLVAGGLRLRGEQYF. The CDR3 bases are TGTGCCAGCAGCTTGGTAGCAGGGGGCCTTCGGTTGAGAGGCGAGCAGTACTTC.

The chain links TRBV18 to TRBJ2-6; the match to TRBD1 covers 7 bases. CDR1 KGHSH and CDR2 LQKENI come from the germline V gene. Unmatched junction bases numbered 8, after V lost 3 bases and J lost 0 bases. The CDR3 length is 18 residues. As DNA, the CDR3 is TGTGCCAGCTCACCTAGGACAGGTGATTACTCTGGGGCCAACGTCCTGACTTTC. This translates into CASSPRTGDYSGANVLTF. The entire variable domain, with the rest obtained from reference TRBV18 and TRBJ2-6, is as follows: NAGVMQNPRHLVRRRGQEARLRCSPMKGHSHVYWYRQLPEEGLKFMVYLQKENIIDESGMPKERFSAEFPKEGPSILRIQQVVRGDSAAYFCASSPRTGDYSGANVLTFGAGSRLTVL.

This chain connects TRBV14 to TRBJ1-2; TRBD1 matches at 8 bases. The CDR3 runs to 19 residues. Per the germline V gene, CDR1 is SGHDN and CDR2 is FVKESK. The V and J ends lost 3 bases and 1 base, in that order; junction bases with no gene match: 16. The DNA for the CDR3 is TGTGCCAGCAGCCAGCAGAGCCGGACAGGGAGCGCTCTTAACTATGGCTACACCTTC. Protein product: CASSQQSRTGSALNYGYTF.

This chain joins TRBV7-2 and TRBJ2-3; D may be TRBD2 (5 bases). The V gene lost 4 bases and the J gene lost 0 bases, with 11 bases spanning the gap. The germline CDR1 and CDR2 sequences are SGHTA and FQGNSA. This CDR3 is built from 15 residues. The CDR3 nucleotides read TGTGCCAGCAGCTCCGAACGGGGAAGCACAGATACGCAGTATTTT. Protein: CASSSERGSTDTQYF. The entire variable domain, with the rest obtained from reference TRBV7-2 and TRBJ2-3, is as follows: GAGVSQSPSNKVTEKGKDVELRCDPISGHTALYWYRQSLGQGLEFLIYFQGNSAPDKSGLPSDRFSAERTGGSVSTLTIQRTQQEDSAVYLCASSSERGSTDTQYFGPGTRLTVL.

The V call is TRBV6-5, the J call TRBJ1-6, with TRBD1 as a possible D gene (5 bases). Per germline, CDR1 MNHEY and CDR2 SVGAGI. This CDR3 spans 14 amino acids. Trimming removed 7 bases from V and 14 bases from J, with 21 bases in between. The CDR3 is CASKVGPDRSTLHF. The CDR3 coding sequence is TGTGCCAGCAAAGTGGGACCCGATCGGTCAACCCTCCACTTT.